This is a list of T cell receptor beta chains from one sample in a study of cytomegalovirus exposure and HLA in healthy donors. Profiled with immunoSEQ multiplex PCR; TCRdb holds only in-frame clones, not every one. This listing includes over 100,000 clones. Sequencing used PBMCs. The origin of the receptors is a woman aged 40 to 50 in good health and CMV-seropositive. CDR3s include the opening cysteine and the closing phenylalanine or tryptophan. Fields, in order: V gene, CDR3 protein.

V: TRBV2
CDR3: CASRADSNPYEQYF

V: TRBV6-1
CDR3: CASSGWTGGSSGANVLTF

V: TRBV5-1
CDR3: CASSRGLADLSTDTQYF

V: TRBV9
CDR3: CASSVGLAGYEQYF

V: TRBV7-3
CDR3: CASSLMGGGGAFPQYF

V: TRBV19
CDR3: CASSIVPSGRVRAGELFF

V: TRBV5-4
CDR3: CASSLLPRDTQYF

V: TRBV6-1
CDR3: CASSEATGYGYTF

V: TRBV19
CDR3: CASSTDSGLGGEKLFF

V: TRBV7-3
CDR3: CASSSTVTGRELFF

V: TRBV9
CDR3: CASSVAPSGPSYEQYF

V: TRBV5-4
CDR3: CASSPVPGQGGGYTF

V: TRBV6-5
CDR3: CASSYFQNQPQHF

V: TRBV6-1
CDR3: CASNRRATYNEQFF

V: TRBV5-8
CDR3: CASSLVVYTEAFF

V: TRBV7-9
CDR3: CASMPMDRGDYGYTF

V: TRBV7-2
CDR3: CASTSASGRYEQYF

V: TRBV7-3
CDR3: CASSLDRAADTQYF

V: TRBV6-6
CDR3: CASSYWGPGRGEAFF

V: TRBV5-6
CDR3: CASSLGRYQETQYF

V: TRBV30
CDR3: CAWGPLPIGQRKGRGAYEQYF

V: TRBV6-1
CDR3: CASSLTGSAGETQYF

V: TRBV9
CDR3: CASSVDASPYNEQFF

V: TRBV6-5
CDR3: CASSYSAGRDGYTF

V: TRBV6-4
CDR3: CASSEQGEGTDTQYF

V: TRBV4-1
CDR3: CASSQEASGGNEQFF

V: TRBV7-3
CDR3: CASSLSLNYEQYF

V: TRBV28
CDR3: CASSRGASGGYNEQFF

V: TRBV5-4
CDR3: CASSPPPGGSNTEAFF

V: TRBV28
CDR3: CASSPDRGPANEKLFF

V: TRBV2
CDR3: CASRLAGSINEQFF

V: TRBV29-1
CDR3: CSVPDSGGIYEQYF

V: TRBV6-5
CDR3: CASLSPRGAPEAFF

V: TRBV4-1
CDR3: CASSLPTSGSDTQYF

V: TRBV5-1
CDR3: CASSAGTSVSYEQYF

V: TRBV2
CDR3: CASSGSGTSREQYF